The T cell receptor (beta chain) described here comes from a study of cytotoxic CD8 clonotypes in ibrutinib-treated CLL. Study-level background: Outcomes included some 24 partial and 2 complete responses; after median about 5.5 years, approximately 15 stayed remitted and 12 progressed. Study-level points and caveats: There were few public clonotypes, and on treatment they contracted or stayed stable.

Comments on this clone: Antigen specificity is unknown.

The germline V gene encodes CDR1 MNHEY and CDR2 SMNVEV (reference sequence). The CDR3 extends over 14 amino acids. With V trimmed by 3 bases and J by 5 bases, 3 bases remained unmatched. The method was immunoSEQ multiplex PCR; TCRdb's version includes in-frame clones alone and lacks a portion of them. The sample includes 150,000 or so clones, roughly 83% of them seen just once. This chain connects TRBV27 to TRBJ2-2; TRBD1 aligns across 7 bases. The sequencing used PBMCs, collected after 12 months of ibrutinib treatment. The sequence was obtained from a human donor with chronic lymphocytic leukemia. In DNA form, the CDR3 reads TGTGCCAGCAGTTTGGGGACAGCTACCGGGGAGCTGTTTTTT. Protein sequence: CASSLGTATGELFF.